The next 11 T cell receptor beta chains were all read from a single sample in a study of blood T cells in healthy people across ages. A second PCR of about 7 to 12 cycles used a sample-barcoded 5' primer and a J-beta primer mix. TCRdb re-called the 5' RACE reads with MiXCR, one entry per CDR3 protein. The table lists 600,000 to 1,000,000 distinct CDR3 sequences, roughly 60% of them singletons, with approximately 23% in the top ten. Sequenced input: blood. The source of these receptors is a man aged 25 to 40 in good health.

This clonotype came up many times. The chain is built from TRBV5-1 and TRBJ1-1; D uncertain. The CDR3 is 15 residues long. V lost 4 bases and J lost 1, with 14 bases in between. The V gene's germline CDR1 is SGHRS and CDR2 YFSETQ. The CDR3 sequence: CASSPREGGNTEAFF. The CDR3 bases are TGCGCCAGCAGCCCTCGGGAAGGTGGGAACACTGAAGCTTTCTTT.

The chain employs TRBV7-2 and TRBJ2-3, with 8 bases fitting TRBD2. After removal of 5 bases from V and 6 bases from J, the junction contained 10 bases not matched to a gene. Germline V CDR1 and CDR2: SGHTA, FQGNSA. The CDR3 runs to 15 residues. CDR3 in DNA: TGTGCCAGCAGCACTAGCGGACCTCCTCCGGATACGCAGTATTTT. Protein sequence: CASSTSGPPPDTQYF.

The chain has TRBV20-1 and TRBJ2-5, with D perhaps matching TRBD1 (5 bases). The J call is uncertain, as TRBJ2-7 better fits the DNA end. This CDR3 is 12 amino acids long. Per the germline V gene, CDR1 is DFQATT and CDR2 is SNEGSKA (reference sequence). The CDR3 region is CSASKTDYEQYF. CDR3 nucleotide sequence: TGCAGTGCTAGCAAGACAGACTACGAGCAGTACTTC.

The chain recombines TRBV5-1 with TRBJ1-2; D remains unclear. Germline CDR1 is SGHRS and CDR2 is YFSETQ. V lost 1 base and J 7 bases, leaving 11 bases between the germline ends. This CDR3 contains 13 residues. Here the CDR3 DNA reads TGCGCCAGCAGCTTGTCTTCGACACGTGGCTACACCTTC. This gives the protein CASSLSSTRGYTF. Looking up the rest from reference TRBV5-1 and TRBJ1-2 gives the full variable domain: KAGVTQTPRYLIKTRGQQVTLSCSPISGHRSVSWYQQTPGQGLQFLFEYFSETQRNKGNFPGRFSGRQFSNSRSEMNVSTLELGDSALYLCASSLSSTRGYTFGSGTRLTVV.

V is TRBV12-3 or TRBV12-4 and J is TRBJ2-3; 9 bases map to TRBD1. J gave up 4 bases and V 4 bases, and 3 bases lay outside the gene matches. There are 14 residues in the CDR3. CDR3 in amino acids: CASSSDRGPDTQYF. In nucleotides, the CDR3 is TGTGCCAGCAGTTCGGACAGGGGCCCAGATACGCAGTATTTT.

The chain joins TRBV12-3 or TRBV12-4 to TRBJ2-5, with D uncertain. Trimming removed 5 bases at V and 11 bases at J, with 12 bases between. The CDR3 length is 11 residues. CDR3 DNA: TGTGCCAGCAGTCCGGCGCGAAAGCAGTACTTC. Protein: CASSPARKQYF.

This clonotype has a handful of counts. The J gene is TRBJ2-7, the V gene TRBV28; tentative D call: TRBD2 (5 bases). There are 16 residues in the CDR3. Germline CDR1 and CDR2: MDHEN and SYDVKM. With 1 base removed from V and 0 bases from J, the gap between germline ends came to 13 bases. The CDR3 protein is CASSLFAGSHSYEQYF. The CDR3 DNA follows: TGTGCCAGCAGTTTATTCGCGGGCTCCCACTCCTACGAGCAGTACTTC.

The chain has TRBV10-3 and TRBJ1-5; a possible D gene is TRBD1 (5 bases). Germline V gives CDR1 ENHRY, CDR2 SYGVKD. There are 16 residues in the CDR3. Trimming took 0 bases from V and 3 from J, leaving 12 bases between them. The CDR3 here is CAISESPGRDNQPQHF. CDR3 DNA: TGTGCCATCAGTGAGTCTCCAGGGAGGGACAATCAGCCCCAGCATTTT.

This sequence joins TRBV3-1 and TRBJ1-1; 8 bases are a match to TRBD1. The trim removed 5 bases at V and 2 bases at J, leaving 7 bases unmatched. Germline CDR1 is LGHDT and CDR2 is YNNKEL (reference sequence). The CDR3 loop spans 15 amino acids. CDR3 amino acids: CASSYLTGDNTEAFF. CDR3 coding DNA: TGTGCCAGCAGCTACCTGACAGGGGACAACACTGAAGCTTTCTTT.

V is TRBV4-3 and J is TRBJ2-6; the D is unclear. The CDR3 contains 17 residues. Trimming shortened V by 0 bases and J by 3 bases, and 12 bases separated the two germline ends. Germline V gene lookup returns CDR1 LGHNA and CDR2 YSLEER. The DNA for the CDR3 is TGCGCCAGCAGCCAAGATGCGAGAAATCGTGGGGCCAACGTCCTGACTTTC. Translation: CASSQDARNRGANVLTF.

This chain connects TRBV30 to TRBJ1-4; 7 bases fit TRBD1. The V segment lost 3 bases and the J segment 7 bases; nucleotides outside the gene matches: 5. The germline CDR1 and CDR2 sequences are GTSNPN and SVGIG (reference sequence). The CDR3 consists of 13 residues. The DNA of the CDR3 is TGTGCCTGGAGCGGACAGGTTGGTGAAAAACTGTTTTTT. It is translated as CAWSGQVGEKLFF.